This passage covers 21 T cell receptor beta chains from one sample sequenced in a study of cytomegalovirus exposure and HLA in healthy donors. The repertoire was sequenced with immunoSEQ multiplex PCR; TCRdb's copy has only in-frame clones and lacks some. The table includes under 250,000 clones, 70% to 90% detected once. Sample: PBMCs. Receptor source: a woman between 18 and 30 years old in good health and CMV-seronegative.

The CDR3 DNA is TGTGCCAGCAGGGAGTCCACCTACTACAATGAGCAGTTCTTC. This encodes CASRESTYYNEQFF. This chain links TRBV2 with TRBJ2-1; no reliable D call. Germline CDR1 and CDR2: SNHLY and FYNNEI. V lost 6 bases to trimming and J lost 3 bases, with 12 bases between them. The CDR3 length is 14 residues.

The J gene is TRBJ2-7, the V gene TRBV7-9; D gene unclear. Germline CDR1 reads SEHNR; CDR2 reads FQNEAQ (reference sequence). This CDR3 has 14 amino acids. V was clipped by 1 base and J by 6 bases, with 13 bases between them. The CDR3 region is CASSLEATAAEQYF. In nucleotides, the CDR3 is TGTGCCAGCAGCTTAGAGGCCACGGCAGCCGAGCAGTACTTC.

The J gene is TRBJ2-5, the V gene TRBV5-1, with D uncertain. CDR3 length: 15 amino acids. CDR1 is SGHRS, CDR2 YFSETQ, per germline. V lost 0 bases, J lost 3 bases, and 12 bases lay in between. The CDR3 region has the DNA TGCGCCAGCAGCTTGGGTGGCTCCGGTAAAGAGACCCAGTACTTC. The encoded protein is CASSLGGSGKETQYF.

This clone was observed at least ten times. The rearrangement uses TRBV2 and TRBJ1-6; D gene unclear. Germline V gene data show CDR1 as SNHLY and CDR2 as FYNNEI. The V end was cut by 8 bases, the J end by 1 base, with 12 bases between. This CDR3 spans 15 amino acids. In DNA, the CDR3 is TGTGCCAGCTGGGGAGAACAATCCTATAATTCACCCCTCCACTTT. This codes for CASWGEQSYNSPLHF.

The chain uses TRBV30 and TRBJ1-2; 8 bases match TRBD1. The V and J ends lost 2 bases and 7 bases, in that order; junction bases with no gene match: 9. CDR1 is GTSNPN, CDR2 SVGIG, per germline (reference sequence). The CDR3 consists of 14 residues. The CDR3 DNA reads as TGTGCCTGGAGTAGGGTGGCGACAGGGGCTGGCTACACCTTC. Translation: CAWSRVATGAGYTF. Full variable domain (remainder filled in from reference TRBV30 and TRBJ1-2): SQTIHQWPATLVQPVGSPLSLECTVEGTSNPNLYWYRQAAGRGLQLLFYSVGIGQISSEVPQNLSASRPQDRQFILSSKKLLLSDSGFYLCAWSRVATGAGYTFGSGTRLTVV.

This sequence joins TRBV18 and TRBJ2-7; D possibly corresponds to TRBD2 (6 bases). V was clipped by 0 bases and J by 0 bases, with 12 bases between them. This CDR3 contains 16 residues. CDR1 is KGHSH, CDR2 LQKENI, per germline. CDR3 region: CASSPPGGRNSYEQYF. CDR3 in DNA: TGTGCCAGCTCACCACCGGGGGGACGAAACTCCTACGAGCAGTACTTC.

V is TRBV28 and J is TRBJ2-2; 8 positions agree with TRBD1. The germline V gene encodes CDR1 MDHEN and CDR2 SYDVKM. V shed 6 bases and J 4 bases; nucleotides not matched to a gene: 4. The CDR3 spans 14 residues. The CDR3 loop reads CASSWTGFTGELFF. The CDR3 bases are TGTGCCAGCAGCTGGACAGGGTTCACCGGGGAGCTGTTTTTT. Variable domain in full (rest from reference TRBV28 and TRBJ2-2): DVKVTQSSRYLVKRTGEKVFLECVQDMDHENMFWYRQDPGLGLRLIYFSYDVKMKEKGDIPEGYSVSREKKERFSLILESASTNQTSMYLCASSWTGFTGELFFGEGSRLTVL.

The V call is TRBV6-5, the J call TRBJ1-3; the D gene is possibly TRBD1 (5 bases). The length of the CDR3 is 15 residues. Germline values: CDR1 MNHEY, CDR2 SVGAGI. The V gene lost 7 bases and the J gene lost 0 bases, with 13 bases spanning the gap. The CDR3: CASMEGWFSGNTIYF. The CDR3 nucleotides read TGTGCCAGCATGGAGGGGTGGTTCTCTGGAAACACCATATATTTT.

The chain links TRBV28 to TRBJ1-2; 7 nucleotides match TRBD1. The V gene end was trimmed by 6 bases and the J gene end by 1 base; junction bases not matched to a gene: 8. This CDR3 comprises 15 residues. CDR1 MDHEN and CDR2 SYDVKM come from the germline V gene. This CDR3 is CASRSTGVSNYGYTF. CDR3 in DNA: TGTGCCAGCAGGTCAACAGGGGTTAGTAACTATGGCTACACCTTC.

This clone was detected only a few times. CDR3 region: CASILGRGEYGYTF. The CDR3 DNA follows: TGTGCCAGCATACTGGGCAGGGGAGAGTATGGCTACACCTTC. This rearrangement joins TRBV2 to TRBJ1-2; tentative D call: TRBD1 (6 bases). The CDR3 sequence is 14 residues long. Per germline, CDR1 SNHLY and CDR2 FYNNEI. V was clipped by 7 bases and J by 5 bases, with 17 bases between them. Using reference TRBV2 and TRBJ1-2 for the parts outside the CDR3, the full variable domain is EPEVTQTPSHQVTQMGQEVILRCVPISNHLYFYWYRQILGQKVEFLVSFYNNEISEKSEIFDDQFSVERPDGSNFTLKIRSTKLEDSAMYFCASILGRGEYGYTFGSGTRLTVV.

The chain couples TRBV18 to TRBJ1-2, with 10 bases fitting TRBD1. Germline V CDR1 and CDR2: KGHSH, LQKENI. J was trimmed by 4 bases and V by 1 base; bases with no gene match: 6. This CDR3 region has 16 residues. The CDR3 loop reads CASSPRERTGGYGYTF. The CDR3 nucleotides are TGTGCCAGCTCACCACGGGAAAGGACAGGGGGCTATGGCTACACCTTC.

This clone was seen a few times. This clone may be a read error of a much larger clone one base away. The chain has TRBV10-3 and TRBJ1-1; tentatively, D is TRBD1 (6 bases). From germline, CDR1 is ENHRY and CDR2 SYGVKD. Trimming removed 6 bases from V and 3 bases from J, with 11 bases in between. There are 13 residues in the CDR3. The CDR3: CAIRDSLDTEAFF. Written as DNA, the CDR3 is TGTGCCATCAGGGACAGCCTGGACACTGAAGCTTTCTTT.

V gene TRBV30 combines with J gene TRBJ2-7; tentatively, D is TRBD1 (6 bases). Trimming shortened V by 1 base and J by 2 bases, and 6 bases separated the two germline ends. The CDR3 contains 12 residues. CDR1 and CDR2 (germline): GTSNPN, SVGIG (reference sequence). CDR3 protein: CAWSGQAYEQYF. The CDR3 bases are TGTGCCTGGAGTGGACAGGCCTACGAGCAGTACTTC.

This chain connects TRBV5-4 to TRBJ2-7; D may correspond to TRBD1 or TRBD2 (5 bases each). Deletions cut 2 bases from V and 2 bases from J, with 8 bases between. CDR3 size: 13 residues. Germline CDR1 and CDR2: SGHNT and YYREEE (reference sequence). The CDR3 DNA reads as TGTGCCAGCAGCTTCCGGGGCACCTACGAGCAGTACTTC. It is translated as CASSFRGTYEQYF.

J is TRBJ2-3 and V is TRBV2, with a possible D match to TRBD1 (7 bases). Trimming shortened V by 4 bases and J by 0 bases, and 11 bases separated the two germline ends. The CDR3 is made up of 15 amino acids. Germline lookup yields CDR1 SNHLY and CDR2 FYNNEI. The CDR3 bases are TGTGCCAGCAGTGCACAGGGGACTAGCACAGATACGCAGTATTTT. Its protein is CASSAQGTSTDTQYF. Supplemented by reference TRBV2 and TRBJ2-3, the full variable domain reads EPEVTQTPSHQVTQMGQEVILRCVPISNHLYFYWYRQILGQKVEFLVSFYNNEISEKSEIFDDQFSVERPDGSNFTLKIRSTKLEDSAMYFCASSAQGTSTDTQYFGPGTRLTVL.

V gene TRBV27 combines with J gene TRBJ2-1; possibly TRBD2 for D (6 bases). From germline, CDR1 is MNHEY and CDR2 SMNVEV (reference sequence). This CDR3 spans 15 amino acids. Between the trimmed V and J ends, which lost 3 bases and 0 bases, there was a span of 9 bases. CDR3 nucleotide sequence: TGTGCCAGCAGTTTTAGCGGAGGCTCCTACAATGAGCAGTTCTTC. Protein product: CASSFSGGSYNEQFF.

The chain has TRBV19 and TRBJ1-2; 9 nucleotides line up with TRBD1. Germline loops: CDR1 LNHDA, CDR2 SQIVND (reference sequence). J was trimmed by 4 bases and V by 5 bases; bases with no gene match: 5. This CDR3 is built from 14 residues. CDR3 sequence reads: CASSRQTGGYGYTF. As DNA, the CDR3 is TGTGCCAGTAGTCGACAGACAGGGGGCTATGGCTACACCTTC. Drawing the rest from reference TRBV19 and TRBJ1-2, the complete variable domain is DGGITQSPKYLFRKEGQNVTLSCEQNLNHDAMYWYRQDPGQGLRLIYYSQIVNDFQKGDIAEGYSVSREKKESFPLTVTSAQKNPTAFYLCASSRQTGGYGYTFGSGTRLTVV.

This clone came up a few times. This chain joins TRBV10-3 and TRBJ2-1, with 9 nucleotides matching TRBD2. J was trimmed by 5 bases and V by 3 bases; bases with no gene match: 8. The germline CDR1 and CDR2 sequences are ENHRY and SYGVKD. The CDR3 contains 16 residues. CDR3 amino acids: CAISDDSGRLDNEQFF. CDR3 DNA: TGTGCCATCAGTGATGATAGCGGGAGATTGGACAATGAGCAGTTCTTC.

J is TRBJ1-2 and V is TRBV10-3; TRBD1 is a possible D gene (5 bases). This CDR3 is 16 amino acids long. V was pared by 6 bases and J by 2 bases, with 19 bases between. Germline V gives CDR1 ENHRY, CDR2 SYGVKD. The CDR3 sequence: CAISEPGRRPNYGYTF. The DNA for the CDR3 is TGTGCCATCAGCGAGCCGGGACGACGGCCGAACTATGGCTACACCTTC.

This clone came up once. The chain recombines TRBV9 with TRBJ2-7, with 7 nucleotides matching TRBD1. Trimming at V came to 3 bases and at J to 9 bases, leaving 9 bases not matched to a gene. CDR1 is SGDLS and CDR2 is YYNGEE in the germline V gene. The length of the CDR3 is 13 residues. The CDR3 nucleotides are TGTGCCAGCAGCGGCGACAGGGCGCCGGGGCAGTACTTC. Residues: CASSGDRAPGQYF.

The chain links TRBV19 to TRBJ2-1; TRBD2 agrees at 8 bases. The CDR3 runs 14 residues. Unmatched junction bases numbered 8, after V lost 3 bases and J lost 10 bases. Germline loops: CDR1 LNHDA, CDR2 SQIVND (reference sequence). CDR3 nucleotide sequence: TGTGCCAGTAGTATTGAGGGTCCGGGAGGGGAGCAGTTCTTC. Its protein product is CASSIEGPGGEQFF.